The 2 T cell receptor beta chains given below trace back to one sample, sequenced in a study of human T cells and chemical hapten exposure. TCRdb ran MiXCR on the RACE reads and lists one entry per CDR3 protein. Among about 70,000 distinct CDR3 sequences listed, around 8.8% were seen once. Time point here: patch test 2, 6 weeks after DPC sensitization. The sample's treatment: therapeutic diphenylcyclopropenone sensitization with weekly scalp DPC. The material was whole blood, obtained in connection with sensitization to the hapten diphenylcyclopropenone (DPC). Receptors were obtained from a woman between 50 and 59 years old with alopecia areata. Some clones in this sample may be carry-over from other donors' samples.

The sample holds many counts of this clonotype. This chain links TRBV29-1 with TRBJ1-1; D is unresolved. Trimming took off 4 bases at V and 0 bases at J, with 9 bases between the two ends. This CDR3 comprises 13 residues. Germline CDR1 reads SQVTM; CDR2 reads ANQGSEA. For the CDR3, the DNA is TGCAGCGTTGGAATGCACTTGAACACTGAAGCTTTCTTT. Translated, it gives CSVGMHLNTEAFF. Filled out from reference TRBV29-1 and TRBJ1-1, the complete variable domain reads SAVISQKPSRDICQRGTSLTIQCQVDSQVTMMFWYRQQPGQSLTLIATANQGSEATYESGFVIDKFPISRPNLTFSTLTVSNMSPEDSSIYLCSVGMHLNTEAFFGQGTRLTVV.

This clonotype was observed a few times. This chain connects TRBV6-4 to TRBJ1-1, with 8 bases fitting TRBD1. J gave up 3 bases and V 10 bases, and 16 bases lay outside the gene matches. The CDR3 sequence is 16 residues long. Germline lookup yields CDR1 MRHNA and CDR2 SNTAGT. Here the CDR3 DNA reads TGTGCCATCCCCGGGCAGGGGGCGATTCGGGACACTGAAGCTTTCTTT. Its protein product is CAIPGQGAIRDTEAFF.